The present T cell receptor beta chain was sequenced within a study of vaccination and CD4 T cells after COVID-19. Study details: Vaccinees got either two BNT162b2 doses or two mRNA-1273 doses.

Treatment given: approximately 9-day PBMC culture with coronavirus spike peptide pools or control peptides (ViraFEST assay). CD4+ T cells that came from the unexposed donor were collected before the COVID-19 pandemic (2011-2018). Having spent 10 days in culture, CD4+ T cells were then isolated by negative selection. Cells permitting, SARS-CoV-2 S/N and four cold-coronavirus spikes were tested on unexposed-donor CD4+ T cells. J lost 2 bases, V lost 6 bases, and 12 bases had no gene match. CDR3 length: 16 amino acids. Looked up from germline, CDR1 is LNHDA and CDR2 is SQIVND (reference sequence). Oncomine TCR Beta short-read sequencing was applied to DNA from cultured CD4+ T cells. MiXCR, run by TCRdb on the PCR reads, gives a single entry per CDR3 protein. The data contain thousands of distinct CDR3 sequences, almost 30% of them singletons. A word on this clonotype: Antigen specificity is unknown.

The material sequenced was CD4+ T cells from blood, cultured in vitro. The receptor's source is a human donor in good health. The chain combines TRBV19 with TRBJ2-5; TRBD1 aligns across 7 bases. DNA for the CDR3: TGTGCCAGTAGCCGCTCAGGACAGGCAGGGCAAGAGACCCAGTACTTC. As protein: CASSRSGQAGQETQYF.